These 26 T cell receptor beta chains were sequenced from one sample in a study of blood T cells in healthy people across ages (dated by TCRdb to about 2015). The library relied on 5' RACE. Sequencing took place on an Illumina HiSeq 2500. The second PCR ran for roughly 7 to 11 cycles and used a J-beta primer mix along with a sample-barcoded 5' primer. In-frame beta chains were kept once TCRdb had trimmed the public reads at Q25 with fastp and called clones with MiXCR. Duplicate CDR3 protein sequences are folded into a single record with the most common DNA and genes. The sample table lists about 780,000 distinct CDR3 sequences, less than 60% of them with a count of one. 15% to 20% of the sample comes from the top ten. Material: blood. These TCRs come from an elderly man in good health.

A few counts support this clonotype. The CDR3 reads CSASPGVAQYF. The CDR3 DNA reads TGCAGTGCTAGTCCTGGGGTCGCCCAGTACTTC. V and J are TRBV20-1 and TRBJ2-5; D uncertain. CDR3 size: 11 residues. Germline loops: CDR1 DFQATT, CDR2 SNEGSKA (reference sequence). V was trimmed by 3 bases and J by 9 bases, leaving 11 bases between them.

The V call is TRBV20-1, the J call TRBJ2-1; 11 positions agree with TRBD2. From germline, CDR1 is DFQATT and CDR2 SNEGSKA (reference sequence). With 1 base clipped from V and 6 bases from J, the junction kept 8 bases outside the gene matches. The CDR3 has 16 residues. The CDR3 region has the DNA TGCAGTGCTAGAGTCCCCACTAGCGGGAGAGTCAATGAGCAGTTCTTC. Translated: CSARVPTSGRVNEQFF.

This chain uses TRBV5-1 with TRBJ2-3; no definite D call. CDR1 is SGHRS, CDR2 YFSETQ, per germline. CDR3 length equals 16 residues. Trimming left V 0 bases short and J 3 bases short, with 14 bases between. CDR3 DNA: TGCGCCAGCAGCTTGGTTAGGCAGGCGAAGACAGATACGCAGTATTTT. Translation: CASSLVRQAKTDTQYF.

V is TRBV27 and J is TRBJ2-7; a possible D gene is TRBD1 (5 bases). TRBJ2-5 explains the end of the DNA better; the J call may be wrong. Per the germline V gene, CDR1 is MNHEY and CDR2 is SMNVEV (reference sequence). The CDR3 contains 13 residues. The CDR3 coding sequence is TGTGCCAGCAGTTTATTCTGGGGCGAGACCCAGTACTTC. Protein sequence: CASSLFWGETQYF.

The rearrangement uses TRBV29-1 and TRBJ2-7; 9 nucleotides align to TRBD1. Trimming took 6 bases from V and 2 from J; bases not matched to a gene: 8. Germline V gene data show CDR1 as SQVTM and CDR2 as ANQGSEA. The length of the CDR3 is 14 residues. The CDR3 reads CSVVPGQGAYEQYF. In nucleotides, the CDR3 is TGCAGCGTAGTCCCGGGACAGGGCGCCTACGAGCAGTACTTC.

The chain combines TRBV7-2 with TRBJ2-1; TRBD2 agrees at 7 bases. J lost 0 bases, V lost 5 bases, and 7 bases had no gene match. Germline CDR1 reads SGHTA; CDR2 reads FQGNSA. CDR3 length: 16 amino acids. Written as DNA, the CDR3 is TGTGCCAGCAGCCCATACACGGGGGGCTCCTACAATGAGCAGTTCTTC. Translation: CASSPYTGGSYNEQFF.

This clonotype appeared a few times. This chain joins TRBV6-5 and TRBJ2-5; D gene ambiguous. CDR1 is MNHEY and CDR2 is SVGAGI in the germline V gene. The CDR3 has 15 amino acids. V lost 7 bases and J 2 bases, leaving 17 bases between the germline ends. The CDR3 here is CASTMGSPAQETQYF. The CDR3 nucleotides are TGTGCCAGCACCATGGGGTCGCCGGCGCAAGAGACCCAGTACTTC.

The gene calls are TRBV9 and TRBJ2-1; 9 bases are a match to TRBD2. Germline assignment: CDR1 SGDLS and CDR2 YYNGEE. This CDR3 spans 15 amino acids. V gave up 0 bases and J gave up 10 bases; unmatched junction bases: 8. Written as DNA, the CDR3 is TGTGCCAGCAGCGTAGATTTAGCGGGAGTTTACGAGCAGTTCTTC. Protein: CASSVDLAGVYEQFF. The variable domain in full, completed from reference TRBV9 and TRBJ2-1, reads DSGVTQTPKHLITATGQRVTLRCSPRSGDLSVYWYQQSLDQGLQFLIQYYNGEERAKGNILERFSAQQFPDLHSELNLSSLELGDSALYFCASSVDLAGVYEQFFGPGTRLTVL.

This clonotype was recorded a few times. The J gene is TRBJ1-4, the V gene TRBV4-3; 9 bases are a match to TRBD1. The germline V gene has CDR1 LGHNA and CDR2 YSLEER. The V gene end was trimmed by 7 bases and the J gene end by 8 bases; junction bases not matched to a gene: 11. The CDR3 is 15 residues long. CDR3 sequence reads: CASKKTPGTGEKLFF. CDR3 DNA: TGCGCCAGCAAAAAAACCCCCGGGACAGGGGAAAAACTGTTTTTT.

The V call is TRBV2, the J call TRBJ2-7; the D is unclear. CDR1 is SNHLY and CDR2 is FYNNEI in the germline V gene. CDR3 length equals 14 residues. Trimming took off 4 bases at V and 5 bases at J, with 15 bases between the two ends. The chain's CDR3 is CASSVGPSWDEQYF. CDR3 DNA sequence: TGTGCCAGCAGTGTTGGTCCTTCGTGGGACGAGCAGTACTTC.

The chain is built from TRBV20-1 and TRBJ1-6, with D perhaps TRBD1 (5 bases). Germline V gene data show CDR1 as DFQATT and CDR2 as SNEGSKA (reference sequence). The CDR3 runs 13 residues. Trimming took off 2 bases at V and 8 bases at J, with 10 bases between the two ends. As DNA, the CDR3 is TGCAGTGCTAGAAGCAGGGATTATTCACCCCTCCACTTT. Protein: CSARSRDYSPLHF.

This clonotype was counted a few times. The chain has TRBV30 and TRBJ2-7; D perhaps matches TRBD2 (5 bases). This CDR3 comprises 13 residues. V was clipped by 5 bases and J by 3 bases, with 14 bases between them. Germline V gene lookup returns CDR1 GTSNPN and CDR2 SVGIG (reference sequence). In DNA, the CDR3 is TGTGCCTGGTCCCGGGATAACATCTACGAGCAGTACTTC. Its translation: CAWSRDNIYEQYF.

The chain is built from TRBV5-1 and TRBJ2-1, with 7 bases aligning to TRBD1. CDR1 is SGHRS and CDR2 is YFSETQ in the germline V gene. V lost 4 bases to trimming and J lost 2 bases; unmatched junction nucleotides: 6. The CDR3 is 15 amino acids. For the CDR3, the DNA is TGCGCCAGCAGCCGGGGACAGTCGACCTACAATGAGCAGTTCTTC. Translating gives CASSRGQSTYNEQFF.

Concerning this clonotype: This may be a read error, as it is one base from a much larger clone. The V gene is TRBV12-3 or TRBV12-4, the J gene TRBJ2-7; D unclear. CDR3 length: 15 residues. Trimming removed 1 base from V and 2 bases from J, with 12 bases in between. The CDR3 DNA reads as TGTGCCAGCAGTTTAGGCCCCGACCCACCCTACGAGCAGTACTTC. Translation: CASSLGPDPPYEQYF.

This clonotype has a handful of counts. V is TRBV9 and J is TRBJ2-6, with 9 positions matching TRBD1. The V gene's germline CDR1 is SGDLS and CDR2 YYNGEE. V trimming: 0 bases; J trimming: 0 bases; junction bases outside the gene matches: 7. The CDR3 is 19 amino acids. The CDR3 sequence: CASSVASGTGPSGANVLTF. CDR3 coding DNA: TGTGCCAGCAGCGTAGCGTCCGGGACAGGGCCCTCTGGGGCCAACGTCCTGACTTTC.

The genes are TRBV19 and TRBJ2-4, with D possibly TRBD1 on 6 matching bases. The J call may be in error: the DNA end matches TRBJ2-7 better. The CDR3 length is 14 residues. Germline values: CDR1 LNHDA, CDR2 SQIVND (reference sequence). CDR3 in amino acids: CASSSRGSGNEQYF. CDR3 bases: TGTGCCAGTAGTAGCAGGGGATCGGGAAACGAGCAGTACTTC.

The genes are TRBV18 and TRBJ2-7, with 8 positions matching TRBD1. The CDR3 extends over 13 amino acids. V was pared by 3 bases and J by 7 bases, with 5 bases of the junction left unmatched. CDR1 KGHSH and CDR2 LQKENI come from the germline V gene. CDR3 bases: TGTGCCAGCTCACCGGGACAGGTCAATGAGCAGTACTTC. It specifies CASSPGQVNEQYF.

In the case of this clonotype: A single base separates this from a much larger clone, so it may be a read error. The genes are TRBV14 and TRBJ2-4; possibly TRBD2 for D (7 bases). The germline gives CDR1 SGHDN, CDR2 FVKESK. The CDR3 is 16 amino acids. This CDR3 is CAGSQRGGDGKNIQYF. The CDR3 DNA sequence: TGTGCCGGCAGCCAGCGAGGGGGGGATGGCAAAAACATTCAGTACTTC.

This clonotype occurred many times. This chain joins TRBV29-1 and TRBJ2-1; no reliable D call. The V and J ends lost 6 bases and 9 bases respectively, with 12 bases between them. Germline CDR1 reads SQVTM; CDR2 reads ANQGSEA. The CDR3 runs to 11 residues. The CDR3 bases are TGCAGCGTCGCGGAACTCCTTGAGCAGTTCTTC. Protein: CSVAELLEQFF.

J is TRBJ1-2 and V is TRBV29-1; 10 bases are shared with TRBD1. CDR1 SQVTM and CDR2 ANQGSEA come from the germline V gene. Trimming removed 2 bases from V and 7 bases from J; junction bases left unmatched: 13. The CDR3 loop spans 16 amino acids. The DNA for the CDR3 is TGCAGCGTTGAAATAGGTCGGACAGGGGGAAGAGGTGGCTACACCTTC. It specifies CSVEIGRTGGRGGYTF.

The chain links TRBV25-1 to TRBJ1-2, with 11 bases aligning to TRBD1. CDR3 length: 15 residues. V shed 2 bases and J 5 bases; nucleotides not matched to a gene: 4. Looked up from germline, CDR1 is MGHDK and CDR2 is SYGVNS. The CDR3 DNA reads TGTGCCAGCAGTGAAACGGACAGGGGGCATTATGGCTACACCTTC. Protein product: CASSETDRGHYGYTF.

This clonotype has just a few counts. The chain recombines TRBV10-2 with TRBJ2-7; 10 nucleotides line up with TRBD1. Trimming removed 6 bases from V and 2 bases from J; junction bases left unmatched: 7. Germline V gene lookup returns CDR1 WSHSY and CDR2 SAAADI. CDR3 length equals 15 residues. As DNA, the CDR3 is TGCGCCAGCAGAAATACCGGGACAGGGGCCTACGAGCAGTACTTC. Translation: CASRNTGTGAYEQYF.

This chain connects TRBV4-1 to TRBJ2-3; tentative D call: TRBD2 (6 bases). Germline assignment: CDR1 MGHRA and CDR2 YSYEKL. V was cut by 0 bases and J by 5 bases, with 12 bases left in between. The CDR3 is 15 residues long. CDR3 sequence reads: CASSQDLGGLDTQYF. The CDR3 DNA sequence: TGCGCCAGCAGCCAAGATCTGGGGGGTCTAGATACGCAGTATTTT.

The chain couples TRBV20-1 to TRBJ1-2; D remains unclear. The germline V gene encodes CDR1 DFQATT and CDR2 SNEGSKA (reference sequence). The CDR3 runs 12 residues. The V end was cut by 1 base, the J end by 8 bases, with 11 bases between. CDR3 residues: CSARGGFRGYTF. The CDR3 DNA reads as TGCAGTGCTAGAGGAGGCTTTAGAGGCTACACCTTC.

The gene calls are TRBV5-6 and TRBJ1-1; weak D call: TRBD1 (5 bases). The CDR3 runs to 14 residues. V was cut by 4 bases and J by 1 base, with 11 bases left in between. The germline CDR1 and CDR2 sequences are SGHDT and YYEEEE. The CDR3: CASSPVDRNTEAFF. DNA for the CDR3: TGTGCCAGCAGCCCAGTTGACAGGAACACTGAAGCTTTCTTT. Full variable domain (missing parts from reference TRBV5-6 and TRBJ1-1): DAGVTQSPTHLIKTRGQQVTLRCSPKSGHDTVSWYQQALGQGPQFIFQYYEEEERQRGNFPDRFSGHQFPNYSSELNVNALLLGDSALYLCASSPVDRNTEAFFGQGTRLTVV.

This clonotype occurred once. The junction shows a germline mismatch at one end, possibly a read error. The chain links TRBV3-1 to TRBJ2-7; D possibly corresponds to TRBD1 (5 bases). The CDR3 has 15 residues. Germline assignment: CDR1 LGHDT and CDR2 YNNKEL (reference sequence). The CDR3, as DNA: TGTGCCAGCAGCCAAGACCGCGACAGTCCCTACGAGCAGTACTTT. It specifies CASSQDRDSPYEQYF.